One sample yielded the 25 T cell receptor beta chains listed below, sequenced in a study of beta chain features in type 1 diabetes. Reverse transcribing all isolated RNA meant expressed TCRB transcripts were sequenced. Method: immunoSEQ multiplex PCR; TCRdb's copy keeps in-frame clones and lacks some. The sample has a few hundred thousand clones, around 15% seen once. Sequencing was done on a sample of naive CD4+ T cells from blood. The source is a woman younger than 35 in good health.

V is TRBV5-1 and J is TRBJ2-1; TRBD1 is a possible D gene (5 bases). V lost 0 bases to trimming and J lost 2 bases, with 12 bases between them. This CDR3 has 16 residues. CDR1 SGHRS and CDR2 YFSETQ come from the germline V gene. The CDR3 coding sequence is TGCGCCAGCAGCTTGGGGGGCGAGTGGGCCTACAATGAGCAGTTCTTC. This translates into CASSLGGEWAYNEQFF.

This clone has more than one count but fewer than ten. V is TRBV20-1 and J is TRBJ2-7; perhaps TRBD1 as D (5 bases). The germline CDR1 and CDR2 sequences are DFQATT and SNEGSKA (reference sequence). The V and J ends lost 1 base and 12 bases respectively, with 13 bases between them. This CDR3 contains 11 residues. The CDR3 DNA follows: TGCAGTGCTAGAGTCGGGCAGGGTATGTACTTC. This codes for CSARVGQGMYF.

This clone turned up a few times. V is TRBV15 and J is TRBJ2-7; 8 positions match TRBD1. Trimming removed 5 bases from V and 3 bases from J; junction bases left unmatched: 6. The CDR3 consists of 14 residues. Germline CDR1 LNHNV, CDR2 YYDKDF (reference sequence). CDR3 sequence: CATSFTGGSYEQYF. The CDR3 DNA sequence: TGTGCCACCAGCTTCACAGGGGGAAGCTACGAGCAGTACTTC.

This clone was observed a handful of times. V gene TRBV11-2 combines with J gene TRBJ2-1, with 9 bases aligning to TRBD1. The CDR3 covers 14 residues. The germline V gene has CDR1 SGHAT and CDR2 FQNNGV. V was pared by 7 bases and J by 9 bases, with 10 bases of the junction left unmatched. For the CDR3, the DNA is TGTGCCAGCAACGTTTGGGGACAGGGACGTGAGCAGTTCTTC. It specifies CASNVWGQGREQFF.

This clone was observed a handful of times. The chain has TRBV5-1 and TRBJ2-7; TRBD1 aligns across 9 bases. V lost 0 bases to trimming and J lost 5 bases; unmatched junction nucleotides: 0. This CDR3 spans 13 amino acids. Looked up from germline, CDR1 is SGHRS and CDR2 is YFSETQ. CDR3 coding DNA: TGCGCCAGCAGCTTGGGGGACAGGGACGAGCAGTACTTC. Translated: CASSLGDRDEQYF.

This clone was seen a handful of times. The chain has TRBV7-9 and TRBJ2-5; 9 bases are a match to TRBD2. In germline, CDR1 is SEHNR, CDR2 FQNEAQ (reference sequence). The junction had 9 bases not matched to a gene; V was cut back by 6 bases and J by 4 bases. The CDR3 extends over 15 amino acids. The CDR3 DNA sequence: TGTGCCAGCAGAACGGGACTAGCCGGGGGAGAGACCCAGTACTTC. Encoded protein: CASRTGLAGGETQYF.

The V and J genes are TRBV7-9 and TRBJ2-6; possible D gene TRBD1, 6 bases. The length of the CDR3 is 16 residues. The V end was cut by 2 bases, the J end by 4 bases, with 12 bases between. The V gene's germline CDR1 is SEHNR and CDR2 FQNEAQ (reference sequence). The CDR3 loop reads CASSLLGGPGANVLTF. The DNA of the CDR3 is TGTGCCAGCAGCTTATTAGGGGGTCCAGGGGCCAACGTCCTGACTTTC.

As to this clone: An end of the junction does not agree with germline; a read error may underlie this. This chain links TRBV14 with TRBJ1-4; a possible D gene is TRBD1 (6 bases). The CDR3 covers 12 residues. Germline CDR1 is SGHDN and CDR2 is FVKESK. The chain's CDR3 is CASSTGQGPRSF. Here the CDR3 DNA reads TGTGCCAGCAGCACGGGGCAGGGGCCGCGAAGTTTT.

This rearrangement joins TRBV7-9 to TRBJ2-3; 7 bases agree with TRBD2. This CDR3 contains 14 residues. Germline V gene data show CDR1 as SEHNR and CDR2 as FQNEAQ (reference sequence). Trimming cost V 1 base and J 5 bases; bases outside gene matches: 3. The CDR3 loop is CASSLGLAVDTQYF. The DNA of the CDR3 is TGTGCCAGCAGCTTAGGACTAGCTGTAGATACGCAGTATTTT.

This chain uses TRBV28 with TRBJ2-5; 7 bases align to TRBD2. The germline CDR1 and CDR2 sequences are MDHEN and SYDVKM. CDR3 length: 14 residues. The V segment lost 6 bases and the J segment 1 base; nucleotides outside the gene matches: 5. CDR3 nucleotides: TGTGCCAGCAGGGGCTCGGGGGGCCAAGAGACCCAGTACTTC. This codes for CASRGSGGQETQYF.

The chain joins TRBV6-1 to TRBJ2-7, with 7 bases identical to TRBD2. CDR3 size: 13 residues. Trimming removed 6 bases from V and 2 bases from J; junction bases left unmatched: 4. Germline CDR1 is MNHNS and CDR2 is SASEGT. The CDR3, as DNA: TGTGCCAGCAGCACTAGCGTAACCTACGAGCAGTACTTC. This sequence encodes CASSTSVTYEQYF.

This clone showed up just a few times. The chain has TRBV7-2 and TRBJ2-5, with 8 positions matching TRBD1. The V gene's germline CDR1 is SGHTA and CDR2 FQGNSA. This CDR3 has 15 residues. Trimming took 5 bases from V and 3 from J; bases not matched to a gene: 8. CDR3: CASSSLGQGEETQYF. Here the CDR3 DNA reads TGTGCCAGCAGCAGTTTAGGACAGGGAGAAGAGACCCAGTACTTC.

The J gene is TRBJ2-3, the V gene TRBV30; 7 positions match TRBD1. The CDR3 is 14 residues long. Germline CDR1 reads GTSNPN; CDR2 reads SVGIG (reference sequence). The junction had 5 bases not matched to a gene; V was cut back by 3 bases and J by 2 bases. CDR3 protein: CAWSPGQLTDTQYF. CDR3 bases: TGTGCCTGGAGCCCGGGACAGCTCACAGATACGCAGTATTTT.

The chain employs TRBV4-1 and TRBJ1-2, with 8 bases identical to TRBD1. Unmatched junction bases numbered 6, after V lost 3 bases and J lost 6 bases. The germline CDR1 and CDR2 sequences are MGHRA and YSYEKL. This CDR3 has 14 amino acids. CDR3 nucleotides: TGCGCCAGCAGCCAGCCGGACAGGGAGGATGGCTACACCTTC. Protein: CASSQPDREDGYTF.

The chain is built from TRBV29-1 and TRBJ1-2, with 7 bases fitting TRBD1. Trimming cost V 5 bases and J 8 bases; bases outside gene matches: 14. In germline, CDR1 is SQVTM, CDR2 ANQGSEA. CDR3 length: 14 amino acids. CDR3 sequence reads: CSVRTLDRAGGYTF. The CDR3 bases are TGCAGCGTTCGAACCTTAGACAGGGCGGGGGGCTACACCTTC.

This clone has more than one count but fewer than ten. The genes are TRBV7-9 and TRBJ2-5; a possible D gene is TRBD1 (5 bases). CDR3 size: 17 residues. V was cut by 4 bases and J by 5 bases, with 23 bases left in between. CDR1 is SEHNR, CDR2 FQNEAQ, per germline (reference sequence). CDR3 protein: CASSWGPAYLPGETQYF. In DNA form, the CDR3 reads TGTGCCAGCAGCTGGGGCCCTGCGTATTTGCCGGGTGAGACCCAGTACTTC. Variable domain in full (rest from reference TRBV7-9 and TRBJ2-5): DTGVSQNPRHKITKRGQNVTFRCDPISEHNRLYWYRQTLGQGPEFLTYFQNEAQLEKSRLLSDRFSAERPKGSFSTLEIQRTEQGDSAMYLCASSWGPAYLPGETQYFGPGTRLLVL.

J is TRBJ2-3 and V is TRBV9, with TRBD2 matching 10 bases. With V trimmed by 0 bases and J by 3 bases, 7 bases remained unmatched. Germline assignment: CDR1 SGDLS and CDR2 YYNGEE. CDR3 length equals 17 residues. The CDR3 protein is CASSVDPSGSTTDTQYF. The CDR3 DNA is TGTGCCAGCAGCGTAGATCCTAGCGGGAGTACGACAGATACGCAGTATTTT.

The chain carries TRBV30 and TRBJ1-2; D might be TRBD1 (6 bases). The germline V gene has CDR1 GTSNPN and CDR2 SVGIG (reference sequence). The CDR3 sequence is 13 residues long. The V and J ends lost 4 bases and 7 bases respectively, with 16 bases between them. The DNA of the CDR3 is TGTGCCTGGAAGCAGGGGTATTTGAGTGGCTACACCTTC. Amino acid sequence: CAWKQGYLSGYTF.

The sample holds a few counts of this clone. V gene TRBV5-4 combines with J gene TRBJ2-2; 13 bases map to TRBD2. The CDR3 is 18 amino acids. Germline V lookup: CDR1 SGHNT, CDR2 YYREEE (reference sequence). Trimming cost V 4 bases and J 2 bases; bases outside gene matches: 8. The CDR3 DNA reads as TGTGCCAGCAGCGGCGGGACTAGCGGGAACCTTAACACCGGGGAGCTGTTTTTT. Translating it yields CASSGGTSGNLNTGELFF.

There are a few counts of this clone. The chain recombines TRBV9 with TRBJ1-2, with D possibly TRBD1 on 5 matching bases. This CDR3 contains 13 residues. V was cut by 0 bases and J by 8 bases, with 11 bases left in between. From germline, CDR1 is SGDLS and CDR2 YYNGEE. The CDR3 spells CASSVEQESGYTF. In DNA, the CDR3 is TGTGCCAGCAGCGTAGAACAGGAGTCGGGCTACACCTTC.

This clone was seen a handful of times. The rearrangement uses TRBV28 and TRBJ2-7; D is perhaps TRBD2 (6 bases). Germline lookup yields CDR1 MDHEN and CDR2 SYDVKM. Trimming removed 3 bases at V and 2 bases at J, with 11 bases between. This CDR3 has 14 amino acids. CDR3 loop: CASSLIAAAYEQYF. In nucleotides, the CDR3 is TGTGCCAGCAGTTTGATAGCGGCTGCCTACGAGCAGTACTTC.

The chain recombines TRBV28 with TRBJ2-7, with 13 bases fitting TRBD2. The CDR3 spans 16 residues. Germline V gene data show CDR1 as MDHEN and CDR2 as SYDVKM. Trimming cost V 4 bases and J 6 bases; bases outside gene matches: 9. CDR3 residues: CASSYWTSGRQREQYF. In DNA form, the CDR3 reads TGTGCCAGCAGTTACTGGACTAGCGGGAGACAGCGCGAGCAGTACTTC.

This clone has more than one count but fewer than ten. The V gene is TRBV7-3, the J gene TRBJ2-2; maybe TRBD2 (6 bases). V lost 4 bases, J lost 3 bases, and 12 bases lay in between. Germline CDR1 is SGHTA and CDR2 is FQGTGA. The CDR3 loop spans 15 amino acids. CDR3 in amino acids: CASSYLGTDTGELFF. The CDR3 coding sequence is TGTGCCAGCAGCTACCTCGGGACTGACACCGGGGAGCTGTTTTTT.

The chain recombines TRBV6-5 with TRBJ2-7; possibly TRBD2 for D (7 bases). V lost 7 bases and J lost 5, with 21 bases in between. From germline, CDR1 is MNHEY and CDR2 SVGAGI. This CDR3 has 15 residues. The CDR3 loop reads CASTLWGGTGNEQYF. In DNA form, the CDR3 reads TGTGCCAGCACCCTGTGGGGGGGCACGGGGAACGAGCAGTACTTC.

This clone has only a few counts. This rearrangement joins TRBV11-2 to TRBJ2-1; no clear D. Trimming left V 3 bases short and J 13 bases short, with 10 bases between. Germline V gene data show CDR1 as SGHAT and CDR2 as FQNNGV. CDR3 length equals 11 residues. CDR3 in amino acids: CASSFNNPQFF. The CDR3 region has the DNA TGTGCCAGCAGCTTCAACAACCCCCAGTTCTTC.